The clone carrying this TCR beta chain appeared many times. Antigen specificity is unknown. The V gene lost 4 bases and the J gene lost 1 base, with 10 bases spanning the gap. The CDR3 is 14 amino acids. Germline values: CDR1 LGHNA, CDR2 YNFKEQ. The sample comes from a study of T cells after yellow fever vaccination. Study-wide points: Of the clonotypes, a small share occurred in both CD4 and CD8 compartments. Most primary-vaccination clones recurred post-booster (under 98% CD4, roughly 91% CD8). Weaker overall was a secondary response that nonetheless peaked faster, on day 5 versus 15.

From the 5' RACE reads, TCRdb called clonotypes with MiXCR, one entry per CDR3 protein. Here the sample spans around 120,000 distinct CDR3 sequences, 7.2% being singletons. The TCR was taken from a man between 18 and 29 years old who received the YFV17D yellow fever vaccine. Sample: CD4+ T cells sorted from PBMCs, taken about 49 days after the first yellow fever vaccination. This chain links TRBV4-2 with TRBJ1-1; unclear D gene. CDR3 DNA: TGTGCCAGCAGCCCTGTATGGGGGAACACTGAAGCTTTCTTT. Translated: CASSPVWGNTEAFF.